This T cell receptor beta chain was identified during a study of low-dose radiotherapy and immunotherapy resistance in tumors. As for time point: before trial treatment. Donors were dosed with nivolumab and ipilimumab; they also received aspirin, low-dose cyclophosphamide and low-dose radiotherapy. Patients qualified if they had advanced solid tumors that lacked tumor-infiltrating lymphocytes. The table lists this clonotype with many counts. TRAV- and TRBV-specific primers primed first-strand cDNA, covering alpha and beta chains. TCR amplification used approximately 19 PCR cycles, a constant-region primer and a V-primer adapter. mRNA that had been isolated underwent amplification through in vitro transcription. From the reads, TCRdb called clonotypes with MiXCR, one entry per CDR3 protein. The sample lists about 60,000 distinct CDR3 sequences, about 23% occurring once. CDR1 is SSHAT, CDR2 FNYEAQ, per germline (reference sequence). The V end was cut by 1 base, the J end by 8 bases, with 8 bases between. The CDR3 length is 13 residues.

V usage is TRBV7-7 and J usage is TRBJ2-2; perhaps D is TRBD1 or TRBD2 (5 bases each). This clonotype originated in a male donor with prostate cancer. Sequenced material: PBMCs, taken before treatment. The CDR3, as DNA: TGTGCCAGCAGCTTAGACGAGGGGGGGGAGCTGTTTTTT. It is translated as CASSLDEGGELFF.